This entry is about one T cell receptor (beta chain). Its target is not known. This table comes from immunoSEQ multiplex PCR, and its TCRdb copy is limited to in-frame clones, with some not included. Of fewer than 850,000 clones listed, less than 80% are singletons. The entry originates in a study of shared clonotypes between healthy human individuals. General observations from the study: Memory subsets generally showed lower estimated richness than naive subsets. Limitation of the genetic and exposure-history diversity represented came from the few donors.

V shed 3 bases and J 0 bases; nucleotides not matched to a gene: 2. CDR3 size: 14 residues. The germline V gene has CDR1 SGHRS and CDR2 YFSETQ. Sequenced: memory CD4+ T cells sorted from blood. Subset given: CD45RA-negative fraction. V usage is TRBV5-1 and J usage is TRBJ1-2; 7 bases are a match to TRBD1. The sequence was obtained from a woman in her thirties in good health. CDR3 sequence reads: CASSSGQTNYGYTF. CDR3 in DNA: TGCGCCAGCAGCTCGGGACAGACTAACTATGGCTACACCTTC.